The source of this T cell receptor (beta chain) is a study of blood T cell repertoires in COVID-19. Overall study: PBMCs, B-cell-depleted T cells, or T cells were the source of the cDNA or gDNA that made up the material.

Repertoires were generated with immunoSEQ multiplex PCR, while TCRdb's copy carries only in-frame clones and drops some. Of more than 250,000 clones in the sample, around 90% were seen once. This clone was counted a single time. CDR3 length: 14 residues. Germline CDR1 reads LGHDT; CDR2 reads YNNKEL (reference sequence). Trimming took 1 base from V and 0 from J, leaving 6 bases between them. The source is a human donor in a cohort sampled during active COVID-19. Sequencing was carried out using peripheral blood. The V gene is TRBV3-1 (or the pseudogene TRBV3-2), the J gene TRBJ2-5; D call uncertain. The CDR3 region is CASSQGLYQETQYF. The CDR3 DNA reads TGTGCCAGCAGCCAAGGGCTGTACCAAGAGACCCAGTACTTC.